The rows below give T cell receptor beta chains drawn from one sample of a study of blood T cells in healthy people across ages. MiXCR, run by TCRdb on the 5' RACE reads, gives a single entry per CDR3 protein. The sample holds hundreds of thousands of distinct CDR3 sequences, around 42% seen once. The specimen sequenced was blood. Receptors were obtained from a man aged 60-69 years in good health. The CDR3 runs from the conserved cysteine through the conserved F or W. The order of the fields is V gene, clone size, J gene, CDR3 protein. A row's size may be missing; if present it is once, few, many or a size class.

>TRBV12-3/TRBV12-4|few|TRBJ2-3
CATGRTSRTDTQYF
>TRBV11-3|NA|TRBJ2-7
CASSLFSGGSSYEQYF
>TRBV7-9|few|TRBJ2-1
CASSLGLAGVDEQFF
>TRBV7-2|NA|TRBJ2-5
CASSPVGTRGETQYF
>TRBV6-1|NA|TRBJ2-7
CARSLVPGQGPGPPIPYEQYF
>TRBV9|once|TRBJ2-1
CASSHFGETRFF
>TRBV5-8|NA|TRBJ2-1
CASSLGIRSYNEQFF
>TRBV13|few|TRBJ1-2
CASSLTFDYGYTF
>TRBV20-1|few|TRBJ2-4
CSALAALAKNIQYF
>TRBV18|NA|TRBJ1-5
CASSLVPLDQPQHF
>TRBV4-3|NA|TRBJ2-3
CASSRDSAGAFPDTQYF
>TRBV11-3|few|TRBJ2-7
CASSSSDRGGYEQYF
>TRBV5-1|NA|TRBJ2-7
CASSTPRDTSSYEQYF
>TRBV7-9|NA|TRBJ1-4
CASSSMGEKVFF
>TRBV3-1|once|TRBJ2-1
CASSQGKGGGESEQFF
>TRBV29-1|NA|TRBJ2-1
CSAMSVLGGINEQFF
>TRBV6-2/TRBV6-3|NA|TRBJ1-1
CASRRQGDTEAFF
>TRBV28|NA|TRBJ2-1
CASSWPPGLTSYNEQFF
>TRBV28|NA|TRBJ2-1
CASRKLAGGPNEQFF
>TRBV7-8|NA|TRBJ2-1
CASSLDPGGKGFF
>TRBV20-1|NA|NA
CSAGTNGEYEQYF
>TRBV11-2|NA|TRBJ2-7
CASSPRTASYEQYF
>TRBV7-6|NA|TRBJ2-7
CASSVGFLAGVYEQYF
>TRBV12-3/TRBV12-4|NA|TRBJ2-3
CASSLEGVSLTDTQYF
>TRBV9|NA|TRBJ1-6
CASSVEGENSPLHF
>TRBV5-1|few|TRBJ2-1
CASSWDHYNEQFF
>TRBV5-6|NA|TRBJ1-1
CASSRTGFGNTEAFF
>TRBV9|NA|TRBJ2-2
CASSVGDRDYTGELFF
>TRBV4-3|NA|TRBJ2-5
CASSQDLGTGGSQQYF
>TRBV7-2|NA|TRBJ2-2
CASSFEKKSGTGELFF
>TRBV6-2/TRBV6-3|NA|TRBJ2-1
CASSKGTAAYNEQFF
>TRBV3-1|NA|TRBJ1-1
CASSQTGTEAFF
>TRBV15|NA|NA
CATSSGRAGVHEQYF